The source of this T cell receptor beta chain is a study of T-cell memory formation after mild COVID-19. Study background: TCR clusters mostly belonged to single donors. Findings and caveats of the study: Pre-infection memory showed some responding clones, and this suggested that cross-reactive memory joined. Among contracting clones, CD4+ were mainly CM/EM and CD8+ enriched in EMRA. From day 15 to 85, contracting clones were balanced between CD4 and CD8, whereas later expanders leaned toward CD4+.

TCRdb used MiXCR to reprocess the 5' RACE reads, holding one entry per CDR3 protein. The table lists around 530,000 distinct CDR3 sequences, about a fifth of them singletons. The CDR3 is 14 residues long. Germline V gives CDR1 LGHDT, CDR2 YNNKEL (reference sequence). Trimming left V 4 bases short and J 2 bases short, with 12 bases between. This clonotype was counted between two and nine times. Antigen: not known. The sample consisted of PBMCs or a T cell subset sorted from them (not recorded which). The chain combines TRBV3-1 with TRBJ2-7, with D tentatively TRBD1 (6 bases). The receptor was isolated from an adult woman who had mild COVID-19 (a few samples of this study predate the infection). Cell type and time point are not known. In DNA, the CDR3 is TGTGCCAGCAGCCCTTACAGGGCCCCCTACGAGCAGTACTTC. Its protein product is CASSPYRAPYEQYF.